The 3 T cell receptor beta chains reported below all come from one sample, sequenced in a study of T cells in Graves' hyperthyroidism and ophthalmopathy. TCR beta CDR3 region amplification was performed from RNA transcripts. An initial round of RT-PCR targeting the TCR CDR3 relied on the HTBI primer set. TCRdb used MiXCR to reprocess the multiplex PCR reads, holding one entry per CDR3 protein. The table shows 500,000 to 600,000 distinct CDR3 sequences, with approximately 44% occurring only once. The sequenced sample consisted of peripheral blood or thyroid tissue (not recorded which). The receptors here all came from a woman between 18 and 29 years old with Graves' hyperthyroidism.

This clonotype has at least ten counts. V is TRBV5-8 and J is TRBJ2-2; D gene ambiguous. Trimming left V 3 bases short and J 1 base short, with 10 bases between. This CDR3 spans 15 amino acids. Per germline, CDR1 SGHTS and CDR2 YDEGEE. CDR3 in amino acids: CASSSAARNTGELFF. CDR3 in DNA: TGTGCCAGCAGCTCCGCGGCGAGGAACACCGGGGAGCTGTTTTTT.

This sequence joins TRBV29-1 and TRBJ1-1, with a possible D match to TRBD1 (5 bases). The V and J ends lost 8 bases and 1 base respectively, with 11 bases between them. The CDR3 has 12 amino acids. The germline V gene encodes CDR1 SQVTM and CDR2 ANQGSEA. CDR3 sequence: CSLGAANTEAFF. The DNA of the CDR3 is TGCAGCCTAGGGGCCGCGAACACTGAAGCTTTCTTT.

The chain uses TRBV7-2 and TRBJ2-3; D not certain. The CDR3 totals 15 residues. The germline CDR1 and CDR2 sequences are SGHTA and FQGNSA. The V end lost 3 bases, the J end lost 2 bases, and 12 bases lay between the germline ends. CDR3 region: CASSLVSITTDTQYF. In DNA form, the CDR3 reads TGTGCCAGCAGCTTGGTCTCGATCACCACAGATACGCAGTATTTT.